Here is one T cell receptor (beta chain) with its context. The target antigen is unknown. With the Oncomine TCR Beta short-read assay, DNA from cultured CD4+ T cells was sequenced. TCRdb re-called the PCR reads with MiXCR, one entry per CDR3 protein. In the table there are 15,000 to 20,000 distinct CDR3 sequences, just under 80% of which are singletons. V was clipped by 5 bases and J by 2 bases, with 17 bases between them. Germline V gene lookup returns CDR1 LNHNV and CDR2 YYDKDF (reference sequence). The CDR3 is 16 amino acids. The data derive from a study of vaccination and CD4 T cells after COVID-19. Study context: In the convalescent cohort, there were six males and four females, two of them Hispanic. Post-COVID draws came a median approximately 100 days after diagnosis (range 35 to 161).

The treatment: 10-day PBMC culture with coronavirus spike peptide pools or control peptides (ViraFEST assay). This chain links TRBV15 with TRBJ2-3; D might be TRBD2 (6 bases). The receptor's source is a human donor who received a COVID-19 vaccine. This specimen consisted of CD4+ T cells from blood, cultured in vitro, obtained after SARS-CoV-2 vaccination. The CDR3 reads CATSRFRGTITDTQYF. In nucleotides, the CDR3 is TGTGCCACCAGCCGCTTCCGGGGGACCATCACAGATACGCAGTATTTT.